Sequencing of this T cell receptor (beta chain) was carried out in a study of blood T cell repertoires in COVID-19. About the study: COVID-19 samples, acute and convalescent, were from the United States, Italy and Spain. Sources were T cells, B-cell-depleted T cells, or PBMCs; the material itself was cDNA or gDNA.

Original methodology: Reference gene primer amplification gave nucleated cell count estimates. Assay: immunoSEQ multiplex PCR; the TCRdb copy retains only in-frame clones and omits some. V and J calls and clone size follow that table, whereas D and trimming were derived from the DNA. Seen here are under 250,000 clones, around 85% observed once, and the top ten hold nearly 9%. There are 15 residues in the CDR3. Germline CDR1 ENHRY, CDR2 SYGVKD. Deletions cut 10 bases from V and 8 bases from J, with 21 bases between. This sequence joins TRBV10-3 and TRBJ1-6; no definite D call. Material for sequencing was peripheral blood. The receptor's source is a man of 80 years or more with acute or convalescent COVID-19. The CDR3 DNA is TGTGCCACCCGCATGGGGAACGGGATAGATTCACCCCTCCACTTT. This codes for CATRMGNGIDSPLHF.